This T cell receptor (beta chain) originates from a study of memory CD4+ T cells and cytomegalovirus serostatus. Findings and caveats of the study: Each of 65 to 70 CMV-associated TCRbeta sequences occurred in one to five individuals.

Remarks on this clone: What it binds is not known. A read error may produce the germline difference seen at one junction end.

Using immunoSEQ multiplex PCR, the repertoire was profiled, and TCRdb retains in-frame clones only, with some absent. In the table there are 40,000 to 55,000 clones, just over 75% of which are singletons. The sort gate was single viable CD3+CD4+CD8-CD45RO+ cells for memory CD4+ T cells. The CDR3 spans 14 residues. The germline V gene has CDR1 SSHAT and CDR2 FNYEAQ (reference sequence). The J gene is TRBJ2-5, the V gene TRBV7-7; TRBD1 aligns across 9 bases. The source is an adult in good health and CMV-seronegative. Sequenced sample: memory CD4+ T cells from blood. The CDR3 DNA reads as TGTGCTAGCAGCTCGACAGGGGGGTTGCAGACCCAGTACTTC. Protein: CASSSTGGLQTQYF. The whole variable domain, filled in from reference TRBV7-7 and TRBJ2-5, reads GAGVSQSPRYKVTKRGQDVTLRCDPISSHATLYWYQQALGQGPEFLTYFNYEAQPDKSGLPSDRFSAERPEGSISTLTIQRTEQRDSAMYRCASSSTGGLQTQYFGPGTRLLVL.